The present T cell receptor (beta chain) was sequenced within a study of blood T cell repertoires in COVID-19 (dated by TCRdb to the early 2020s). For the study in its entirety: The collaborator samples originated in the United States, Italy and Spain and spanned the acute and convalescent phases of COVID-19. The material from the prospective study consisted of cDNA or gDNA derived from T cells, B-cell-depleted T cells, or PBMCs. Deeply sampled blood TCRbeta repertoires from subjects exposed to, actively infected with, or recovered from COVID-19 were included in the dataset. The repertoires were made available in a free public database intended to serve as a resource for research on the immune response to SARS-CoV-2. The samples were drawn from the first 160 participants of the ongoing ImmuneRACE study and from roughly 1,300 subjects provided by 6 global collaborators. Nearly every sample came with metadata listing a de-identified subject ID, COVID-19 status, age in years and sex. HLA class I and class II types, where available, came from metadata supplied by the sample provider rather than from assay-based typing. On the study overall, not on this receptor specifically: The quantity of clinical and demographic metadata differed by source and by participant and was supplied without curation.

Each collaborating institution followed its own protocols to collect whole blood in K2EDTA tubes. For TCRbeta analysis, collaborator samples were shipped as frozen whole blood, as isolated PBMCs, or as DNA extracted from either sample type. The germline V gene encodes CDR1 MNHEY and CDR2 SMNVEV (reference sequence). There are 16 amino acids in the CDR3, from cysteine to phenylalanine inclusive. Kept here is only the CDR3 DNA, which spans 48 bases and is read in frame from base 1. Germline trimming: 5 bases from V, 7 bases from J; junction bases outside gene matches: 10. TCRbeta CDR3 regions were amplified from genomic DNA using the immunoSEQ Assay, a bias-controlled multiplex PCR. In the original analysis: Within the assay, amplification of reference gene primers was used to estimate how many nucleated cells each sample contained. To quantify the absolute abundance of each unique TCRbeta CDR3 rearrangement, sequence reads were collapsed and filtered. For each sample, productive Simpson clonality was calculated by taking the square root of Simpson's diversity index across productive rearrangements. TCRdb re-hosts the immuneACCESS table, in-frame sequences only. Its copies lack some clones; in the studies checked, an unresolved V gene accounts for under half of them, and the cause for the rest is not known. V and J calls plus clone size are reproduced from that table; the DNA served to infer D and trimming. Across this sample there are 75,000 to 85,000 clones, with 80% to 90% seen only once. The ten largest clones represent 4.5% to 7% of the sample.

This clone was seen once. Which antigen it targets is not known. No base quality values were provided; no much bigger clone lies one nucleotide off. The sequence was obtained from a man between 45 and 60 years old with active COVID-19. This receptor chain uses TRBV27 and TRBJ2-2, and 10 junctional nucleotides match TRBD1. The sequenced sample was peripheral blood. This receptor has the CDR3 CASSERGQGIGGELFF. The DNA sequence is TGTGCCAGCAGTGAGAGGGGACAGGGGATAGGCGGGGAGCTGTTTTTT.